This T cell receptor (beta chain) was sequenced during a study of blood T cell repertoires in COVID-19. Study as a whole: Acute-phase and convalescent COVID-19 samples originated in the United States, Italy and Spain.

The CDR3 is 15 residues long. Some clones are missing from TCRdb's copy, which holds only in-frame ones; the method was immunoSEQ multiplex PCR. Seen here are 71,000 or so clones, roughly nine tenths observed once, and the top ten hold more than 15%. The specimen sequenced was peripheral blood. This sequence was found in a man of 80 years or more in a cohort sampled during active COVID-19. The V and J genes are TRBV12-2 and TRBJ1-4. TRBV12-2 is a known pseudogene. CDR3 sequence reads: CASRPSAARGEKLFF. CDR3 nucleotide sequence: TGTGCAAGTCGCCCAAGTGCCGCCCGGGGGGAAAAACTGTTTTTT.